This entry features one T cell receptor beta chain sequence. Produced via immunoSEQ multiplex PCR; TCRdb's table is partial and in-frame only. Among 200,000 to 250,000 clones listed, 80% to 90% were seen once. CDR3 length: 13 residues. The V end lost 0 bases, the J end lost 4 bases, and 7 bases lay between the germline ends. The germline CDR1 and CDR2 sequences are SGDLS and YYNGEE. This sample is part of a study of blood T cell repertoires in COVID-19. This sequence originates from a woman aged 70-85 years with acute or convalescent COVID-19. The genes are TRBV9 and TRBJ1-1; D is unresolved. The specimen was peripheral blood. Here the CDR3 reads CASSVVTSTEAFF. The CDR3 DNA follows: TGTGCCAGCAGCGTAGTTACCAGCACTGAAGCTTTCTTT.